The sequence of this T cell receptor (beta chain) was determined in a study of regulatory T cells in long-lasting Graves disease. Whole-study results and caveats: TCR diversity was lower in persistent Graves' patients (versus newly diagnosed ones).

Sequencing libraries for TCR beta were prepared with iRepertoire HTBI primers and Arm-PCR of CDR3 regions. TCRdb processed the multiplex PCR reads anew with MiXCR; each CDR3 protein has one entry. The data show 350,000 to 500,000 distinct CDR3 sequences, 11% to 15% seen once. The J segment lost 4 bases and the V segment lost 6 bases, leaving 7 bases of the junction unmatched. The CDR3 loop spans 15 amino acids. Time point defined: newly diagnosed GD, antithyroid drugs for less than 3 months. Scientists built the TCR library using RNA that was extracted from PBMCs. This clonotype has a count of ten or more. Antigen: not known. These data are also associated with another study on T cells in Graves' hyperthyroidism and ophthalmopathy. That report adds: First-round RT-PCR targeting the TCR CDR3 was performed with the HTBI primer set.

Sequenced here: peripheral blood mononuclear cells (PBMCs), sampled at new diagnosis, from a patient treated with antithyroid drugs. The chain recombines TRBV12-3 or TRBV12-4 with TRBJ1-5; TRBD1 matches at 9 bases. The clonotype originates from a woman between 45 and 65 years old with Graves disease. DNA of the CDR3: TGTGCCAGCAGAAACGGACAGGGGAGAAATCAGCCCCAGCATTTT. Translated: CASRNGQGRNQPQHF.